The clone carrying this T cell receptor (beta chain) came up once. The antigen remains undetermined. V shed 7 bases and J shed 0 bases, with 16 bases lying between them. Germline CDR1 GTSNPN, CDR2 SVGIG (reference sequence). This CDR3 is built from 15 residues. The sample is drawn from a study of chemoradiotherapy in HPV16-positive cancers. About the research overall: Candidate HPV-specific T-cell clones and common TCR motifs came from functional assays in a couple of HPV16-positive patients.

Overall study findings and caveats: Functional assays defining HPV-specific T cells used only a couple of HPV16-positive patients. Better recurrence-free survival went with HPV-responsive T-cell expansion in HPV16-positive patients.

Here immunoSEQ multiplex PCR was the method, and the copy in TCRdb shows in-frame clones only, minus some. Found here are 9,500 to 15,000 clones, about three fifths of them singletons; the top ten hold 16%. Sampling was done from a patient who underwent chemoradiotherapy. This chain connects TRBV30 to TRBJ2-1; no definite D call. The source is a human donor with HPV-associated anogenital cancer. Here the CDR3 reads CAYLLGASSYNEQFF. CDR3 nucleotides: TGTGCCTACCTTTTGGGCGCAAGCTCCTACAATGAGCAGTTCTTC.